This TCR beta chain was sequenced in a study of blood T cell repertoires in COVID-19. On the study more broadly: Specimens from acute and convalescent COVID-19 originated in the United States, Italy and Spain. From T cells, B-cell-depleted T cells, or PBMCs came the material, which was cDNA or gDNA.

V lost 0 bases, J lost 2 bases, and 7 bases stayed unmatched. The CDR3 has 16 amino acids. Germline CDR1 SGDLS, CDR2 YYNGEE. Sequencing was performed with immunoSEQ multiplex PCR; in TCRdb, only in-frame clones are kept and a portion is missing. The sample includes about 210,000 clones, 81% of them seen just once. The participants were between about 18 and 90 years old and came from about two dozen US areas. The chain employs TRBV9 and TRBJ2-7; 8 positions agree with TRBD2. The TCR comes from a woman aged 45-65 years with acute COVID-19. The specimen sequenced was PBMCs or T cells enriched from blood (not recorded which). CDR3 amino acids: CASSVGTSGLTYEQYF. CDR3 sequence (DNA): TGTGCCAGCAGCGTAGGAACTAGCGGCCTCACCTACGAGCAGTACTTC.